The clone carrying this T cell receptor beta chain was observed a single time. The sample has other DNA sequences that encode this CDR3 too. A Seattle source enrolled patients during active infection and followed them longitudinally. The data originate from a study of blood T cell repertoires in COVID-19. The wider study: Collection of acute and convalescent COVID-19 samples took place in the United States, Italy and Spain. From T cells, B-cell-depleted T cells, or PBMCs came the material, which was cDNA or gDNA.

In the authors' methods: Nucleated cell counts were estimated from reference gene primer amplification. Data came from immunoSEQ multiplex PCR; TCRdb stores just in-frame clones and leaves some out. That table gives V, J and clone size, and the DNA gave D and trimming. The table has 100,000 to 150,000 clones, around 85% seen once. CDR3 size: 13 residues. From germline, CDR1 is ENHRY and CDR2 SYGVKD. V was pared by 5 bases and J by 8 bases, with 1 base of the junction left unmatched. Sequenced material: peripheral blood. This chain uses TRBV10-3 with TRBJ1-6; 9 bases map to TRBD1. The sequence was collected from a woman older than 75 with COVID-19, enrolled during active disease. The CDR3 loop is CAISRQGDSPLHF. As DNA, the CDR3 is TGTGCCATCAGTCGACAGGGGGATTCACCCCTCCACTTT.